Sequencing of this T cell receptor beta chain was carried out in a study of control samples from healthy donors and cancer patients. Germline V gives CDR1 KGHSH, CDR2 LQKENI. V gave up 0 bases and J gave up 2 bases; unmatched junction bases: 3. This CDR3 spans 15 amino acids. Profiled with immunoSEQ multiplex PCR; TCRdb holds only in-frame clones, not every one. The sample carries tens of thousands of clones, 86% recorded once. The clonotype was recovered from a woman between 50 and 59 years old in good health. This chain connects TRBV18 to TRBJ1-2; 7 nucleotides agree with TRBD1. The specimen sequenced was blood. CDR3 coding DNA: TGTGCCAGCTCACCACCCCGGACAGGCAACTATGGCTACACCTTC. Amino acid sequence: CASSPPRTGNYGYTF.